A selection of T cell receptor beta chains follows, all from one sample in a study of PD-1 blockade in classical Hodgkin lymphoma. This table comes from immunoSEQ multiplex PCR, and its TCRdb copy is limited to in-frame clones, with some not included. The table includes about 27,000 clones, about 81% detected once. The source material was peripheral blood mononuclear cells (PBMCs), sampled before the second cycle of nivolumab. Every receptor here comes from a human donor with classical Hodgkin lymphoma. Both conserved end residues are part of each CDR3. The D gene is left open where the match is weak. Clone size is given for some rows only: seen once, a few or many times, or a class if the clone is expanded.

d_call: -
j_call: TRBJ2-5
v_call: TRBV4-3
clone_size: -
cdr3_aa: CASSQGAGRGFEQYF
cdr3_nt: TGCGCCAGCAGCCAAGGGGCCGGACGTGGGTTTGAGCAGTACTTC

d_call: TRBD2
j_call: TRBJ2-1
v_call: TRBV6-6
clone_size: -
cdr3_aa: CASSYGTSGRNEQFF
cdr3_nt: TGTGCCAGCAGTTACGGAACTAGCGGACGCAATGAGCAGTTCTTC

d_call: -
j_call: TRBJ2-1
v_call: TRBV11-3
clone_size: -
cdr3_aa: CASSPPPASSYNEQFF
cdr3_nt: TGTGCCAGCAGCCCCCCCCCGGCCAGCTCCTACAATGAGCAGTTCTTC

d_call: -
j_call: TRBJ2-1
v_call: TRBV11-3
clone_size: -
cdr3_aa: CASSLSWGYEQFF
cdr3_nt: TGTGCCAGCAGCTTAAGCTGGGGATATGAGCAGTTCTTC

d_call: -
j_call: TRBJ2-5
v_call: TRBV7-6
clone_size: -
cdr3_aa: CASSLSSGETQYF
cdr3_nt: TGTGCCAGCAGCCTATCCTCGGGGGAGACCCAGTACTTC

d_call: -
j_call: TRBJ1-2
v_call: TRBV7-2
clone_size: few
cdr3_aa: CASTRFHDSVYGYTF
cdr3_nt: TGTGCCAGCACCCGTTTCCATGACAGCGTCTATGGCTACACCTTC

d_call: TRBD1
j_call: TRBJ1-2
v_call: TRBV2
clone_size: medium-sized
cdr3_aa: CASSGQGDGYTF
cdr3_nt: TGTGCCAGCAGTGGACAGGGGGATGGCTACACCTTC

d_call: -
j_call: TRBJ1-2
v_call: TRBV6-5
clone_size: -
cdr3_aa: CASSSALAAAIYGYTF
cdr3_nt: TGTGCCAGCAGTTCCGCCTTAGCGGCAGCGATCTATGGCTACACCTTC

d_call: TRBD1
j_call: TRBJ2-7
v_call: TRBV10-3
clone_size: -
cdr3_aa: CATVARDSSYEQYF
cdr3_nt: TGTGCCACCGTGGCCCGGGACAGTTCCTACGAGCAGTACTTC

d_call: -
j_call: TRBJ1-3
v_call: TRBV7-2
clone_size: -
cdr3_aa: CASSPTGSGNTIYF
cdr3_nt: TGTGCCAGCAGCCCAACAGGGAGTGGAAACACCATATATTTT

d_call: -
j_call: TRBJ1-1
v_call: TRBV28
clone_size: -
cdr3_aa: CASRLQGGTEAFF
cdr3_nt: TGTGCCAGCAGACTACAGGGCGGGACTGAAGCTTTCTTT

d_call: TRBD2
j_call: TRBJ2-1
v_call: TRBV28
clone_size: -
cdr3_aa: CASSLVGGGGNEQFF
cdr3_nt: TGTGCCAGCAGTCTAGTGGGCGGGGGAGGGAATGAGCAGTTCTTC

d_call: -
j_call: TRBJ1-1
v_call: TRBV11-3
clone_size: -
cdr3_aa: CASSLAGTEAFF
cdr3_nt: TGTGCCAGCAGTTTAGCCGGGACTGAAGCTTTCTTT

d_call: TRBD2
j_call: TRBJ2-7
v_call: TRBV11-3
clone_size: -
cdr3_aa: CASSFTSATLYF
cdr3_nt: TGTGCCAGCAGCTTCACTAGCGCCACCCTGTACTTC

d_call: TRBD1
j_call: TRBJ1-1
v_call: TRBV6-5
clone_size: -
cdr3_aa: CASSLQGAVGTEAFF
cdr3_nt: TGTGCCAGCAGTCTCCAGGGGGCTGTCGGCACTGAAGCTTTCTTT

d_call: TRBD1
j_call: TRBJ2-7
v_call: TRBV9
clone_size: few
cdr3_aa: CASSEGQGSSYEQYF
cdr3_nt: TGTGCCAGCAGCGAGGGACAGGGGAGCTCCTACGAGCAGTACTTC

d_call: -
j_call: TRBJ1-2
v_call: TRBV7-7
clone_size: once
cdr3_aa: CASSPGYGYTF
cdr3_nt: TGTGCCAGCAGCCCGGGTTATGGCTACACCTTC

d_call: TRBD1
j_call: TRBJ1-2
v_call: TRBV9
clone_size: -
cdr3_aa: CASSVDGQGRGYGYTF
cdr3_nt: TGTGCCAGCAGCGTAGATGGACAGGGGAGGGGTTATGGCTACACCTTC

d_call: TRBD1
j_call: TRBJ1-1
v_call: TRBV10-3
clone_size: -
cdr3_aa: CAITQTGGTEAFF
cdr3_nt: TGTGCCATCACCCAAACAGGGGGCACTGAAGCTTTCTTT

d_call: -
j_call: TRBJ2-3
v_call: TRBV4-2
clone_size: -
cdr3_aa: CASSQGSLSTDTQYF
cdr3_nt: TGTGCCAGCAGCCAAGGTAGCCTTAGCACAGATACGCAGTATTTT

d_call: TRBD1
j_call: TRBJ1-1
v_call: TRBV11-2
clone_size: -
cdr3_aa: CASSLAQGSEAFF
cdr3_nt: TGTGCCAGCAGCTTAGCACAGGGGAGTGAAGCTTTCTTT

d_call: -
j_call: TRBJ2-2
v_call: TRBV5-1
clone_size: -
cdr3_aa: CASSLDGIGTGELFF
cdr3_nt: TGCGCCAGCAGCTTGGATGGGATTGGCACCGGGGAGCTGTTTTTT

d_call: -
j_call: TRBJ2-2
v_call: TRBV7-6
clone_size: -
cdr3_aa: CASSPRVPGELFF
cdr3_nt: TGTGCCAGCAGCCCCCGGGTACCCGGGGAGCTGTTTTTT

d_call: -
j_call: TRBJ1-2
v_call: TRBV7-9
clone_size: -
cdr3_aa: CASSLTLDGKVRGYTF
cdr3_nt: TGTGCCAGCAGCCTCACCCTTGACGGGAAGGTTCGGGGCTACACCTTC

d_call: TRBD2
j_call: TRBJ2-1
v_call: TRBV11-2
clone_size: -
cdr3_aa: CASSPTSGGFNEQFF
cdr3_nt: TGTGCCAGCAGCCCGACTAGCGGGGGATTCAATGAGCAGTTCTTC

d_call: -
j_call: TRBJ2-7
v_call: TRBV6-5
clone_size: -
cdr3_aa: CASSYSEDSTYEQYF
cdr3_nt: TGTGCCAGCAGTTACTCCGAGGACTCCACCTACGAGCAGTACTTC

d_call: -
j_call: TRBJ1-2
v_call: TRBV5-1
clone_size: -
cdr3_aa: CASSVEGGQGYTF
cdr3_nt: TGCGCCAGCAGCGTCGAGGGGGGGCAAGGCTACACCTTC

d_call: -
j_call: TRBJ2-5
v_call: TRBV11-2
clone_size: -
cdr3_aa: CASSLVWGETQYF
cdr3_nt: TGTGCCAGCAGCTTAGTGTGGGGAGAGACCCAGTACTTC

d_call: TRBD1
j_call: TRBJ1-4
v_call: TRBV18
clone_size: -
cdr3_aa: CASSPLGGTAEKLFF
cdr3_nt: TGTGCCAGCTCACCACTCGGTGGGACAGCTGAAAAACTGTTTTTT

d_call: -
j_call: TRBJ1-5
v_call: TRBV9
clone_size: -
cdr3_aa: CASSVGGGQGPQHF
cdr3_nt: TGTGCCAGCAGCGTAGGAGGGGGGCAGGGGCCCCAGCATTTT

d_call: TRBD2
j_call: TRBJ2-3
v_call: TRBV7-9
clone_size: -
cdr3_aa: CASSPWLAGAATDTQYF
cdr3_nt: TGTGCCAGCAGCCCCTGGCTAGCGGGGGCAGCCACAGATACGCAGTATTTT

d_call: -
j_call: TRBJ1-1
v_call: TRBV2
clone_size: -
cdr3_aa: CASSPTDSNTEAFF
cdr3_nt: TGTGCCAGCAGCCCTACGGACAGTAACACTGAAGCTTTCTTT

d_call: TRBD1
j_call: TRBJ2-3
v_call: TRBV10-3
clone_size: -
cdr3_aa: CAISESRGGVTDTQYF
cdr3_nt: TGTGCCATCAGTGAGTCGCGAGGGGGCGTTACAGATACGCAGTATTTT

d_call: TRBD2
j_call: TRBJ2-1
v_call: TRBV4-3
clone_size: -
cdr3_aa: CASSLGLANEQFF
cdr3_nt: TGCGCCAGCAGCCTTGGACTAGCGAATGAGCAGTTCTTC

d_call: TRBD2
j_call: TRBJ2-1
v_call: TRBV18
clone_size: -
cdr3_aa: CASSPLSGGEQFF
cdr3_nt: TGTGCCAGCTCACCACTTAGCGGGGGGGAGCAGTTCTTC

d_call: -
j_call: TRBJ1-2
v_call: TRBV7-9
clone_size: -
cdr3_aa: CASSLDVGGPRGYTF
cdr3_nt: TGTGCCAGCAGCTTAGACGTAGGGGGGCCTCGAGGCTACACCTTC

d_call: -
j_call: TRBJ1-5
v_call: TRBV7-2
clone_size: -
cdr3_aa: CASSLFWAGVNQPQHF
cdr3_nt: TGTGCCAGCAGCTTATTTTGGGCAGGGGTCAATCAGCCCCAGCATTTT

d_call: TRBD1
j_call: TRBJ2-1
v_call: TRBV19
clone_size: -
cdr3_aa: CASSIAGQGYSEQFF
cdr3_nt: TGTGCCAGTAGTATAGCGGGACAGGGTTACAGTGAGCAGTTCTTC

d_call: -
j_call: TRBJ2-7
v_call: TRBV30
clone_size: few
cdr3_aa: CAWSVGGGVPYEQYF
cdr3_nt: TGTGCCTGGAGTGTAGGAGGGGGGGTTCCCTACGAGCAGTACTTC

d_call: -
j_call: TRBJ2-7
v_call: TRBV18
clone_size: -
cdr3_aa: CASSPGLAYEQYF
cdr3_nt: TGTGCCAGCTCACCAGGCCTAGCCTACGAGCAGTACTTC

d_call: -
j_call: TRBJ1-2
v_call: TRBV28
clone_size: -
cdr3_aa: CASSLGRTALYGYTF
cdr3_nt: TGTGCCAGCAGCCTAGGTCGGACAGCTCTGTATGGCTACACCTTC

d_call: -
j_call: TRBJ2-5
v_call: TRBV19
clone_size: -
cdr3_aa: CASSIGAASSETQYF
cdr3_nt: TGTGCCAGTAGTATTGGGGCGGCTAGCTCCGAGACCCAGTACTTC

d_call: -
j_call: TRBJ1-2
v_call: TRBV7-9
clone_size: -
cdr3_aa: CASSASNYGYTF
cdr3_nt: TGTGCCAGCAGCGCCTCTAACTATGGCTACACCTTC

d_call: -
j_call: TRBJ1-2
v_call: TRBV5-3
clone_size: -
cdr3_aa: CARGNGGAHYGYTF
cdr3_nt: TGTGCCAGAGGCAATGGGGGAGCTCACTATGGCTACACCTTC

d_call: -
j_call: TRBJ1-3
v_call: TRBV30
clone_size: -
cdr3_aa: CAWGWSGGNTIYF
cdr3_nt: TGTGCCTGGGGTTGGTCGGGCGGAAACACCATATATTTT

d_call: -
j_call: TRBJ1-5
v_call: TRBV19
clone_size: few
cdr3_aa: CASSPRAGSNQPQHF
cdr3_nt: TGTGCCAGTAGTCCCCGGGCCGGTAGCAATCAGCCCCAGCATTTT

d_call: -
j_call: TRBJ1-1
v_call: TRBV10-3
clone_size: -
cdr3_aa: CAITPILGNTEAFF
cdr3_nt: TGTGCCATCACCCCAATCCTTGGGAACACTGAAGCTTTCTTT

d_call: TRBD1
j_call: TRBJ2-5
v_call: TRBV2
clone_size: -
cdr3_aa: CASSGQGSPKQETQYF
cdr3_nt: TGTGCCAGCAGTGGACAGGGGAGCCCTAAACAAGAGACCCAGTACTTC

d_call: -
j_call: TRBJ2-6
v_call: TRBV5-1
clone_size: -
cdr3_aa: CASSGRDTGSGANVLTF
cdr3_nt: TGCGCCAGCAGCGGCCGGGACACCGGCTCTGGGGCCAACGTCCTGACTTTC

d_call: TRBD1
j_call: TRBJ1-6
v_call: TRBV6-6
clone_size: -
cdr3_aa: CAIKGQGNSPLHF
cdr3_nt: TGTGCCATTAAGGGACAGGGTAATTCACCCCTCCACTTT

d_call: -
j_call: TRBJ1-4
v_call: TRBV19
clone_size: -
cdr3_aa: CASSKPDPNEKLFF
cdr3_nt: TGTGCCAGTAGTAAACCAGACCCGAATGAAAAACTGTTTTTT

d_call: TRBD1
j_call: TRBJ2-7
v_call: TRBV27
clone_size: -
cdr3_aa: CASSSPGTGGPEQYF
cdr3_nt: TGTGCCAGCAGTTCCCCCGGGACAGGGGGGCCCGAGCAGTACTTC

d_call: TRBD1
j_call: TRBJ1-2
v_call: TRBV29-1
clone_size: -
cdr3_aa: CSVWGQDYGYTF
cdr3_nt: TGCAGCGTTTGGGGACAGGACTATGGCTACACCTTC

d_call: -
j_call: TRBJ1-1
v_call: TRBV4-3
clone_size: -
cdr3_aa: CASSQTLLSTEAFF
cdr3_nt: TGCGCCAGCAGCCAAACGTTACTTAGCACTGAAGCTTTCTTT

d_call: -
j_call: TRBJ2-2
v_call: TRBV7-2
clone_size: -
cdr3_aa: CASSLRGTPNTGELFF
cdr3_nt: TGTGCCAGCAGCTTGCGTGGGACCCCGAACACCGGGGAGCTGTTTTTT